This T cell receptor (beta chain) was recorded in a study of shared clonotypes between healthy human individuals. About this clone: The target antigen is unknown. Other DNA sequences from this sample encode an identical CDR3 as well.

Clones were read by immunoSEQ multiplex PCR, and TCRdb kept only the in-frame ones, dropping some. The top ten clones hold under 0.45% of a sample with 2 million to 2.5 million clones, about 92% of them seen once. Findings and limits, study-wide: Compared with clonotypes that all four donors shared, non-shared clonotypes had lower generation probabilities. Naive subsets tended to show greater estimated richness than memory subsets. Investigators collected only blood, and repertoires in tissues likely differ. Shared clonotypes: about 5% naive CD4, about 3.3% naive CD8, 2.3% memory CD4, under 0.5% memory CD8.

This clonotype originated in a man aged 18 to 29 in good health. Some clones in this sample may be carry-over from other donors' samples. Sequenced sample: naive CD4+ T cells from PBMCs. The subset is: CD45RA+ positively selected.

CDR3 sequence: CASSSNTGELFF. The CDR3 DNA reads TGTGCCAGCAGCTCCAACACCGGGGAGCTGTTTTTT. The chain has TRBV11-3 and TRBJ2-2; no reliable D call. V was cut by 4 bases and J by 2 bases, with 2 bases left in between. From germline, CDR1 is SGHNT and CDR2 YENEEA. The CDR3 has 12 amino acids.